What follows are 18 T cell receptor beta chains derived from one specimen sequenced in a study of T cells after yellow fever vaccination. TCRdb called the 5' RACE reads again in MiXCR, with one record for every CDR3 protein. The sample has 110,000 to 150,000 distinct CDR3 sequences, about 6.9% seen once. The sequences come from CD4+ T cells sorted from PBMCs, collected 10 days after the yellow fever booster vaccination. Receptor source: a man aged 25 to 40 who received the YFV17D yellow fever vaccine.

This clonotype was recorded many times. The chain combines TRBV5-4 with TRBJ2-3, with no clear D. V lost 2 bases and J lost 7, with 8 bases in between. This CDR3 has 12 residues. Germline lookup yields CDR1 SGHNT and CDR2 YYREEE (reference sequence). The CDR3 loop is CASSLDWNTQYF. Written as DNA, the CDR3 is TGTGCCAGCAGCTTAGACTGGAATACGCAGTATTTT.

This clonotype was counted many times. The chain carries TRBV7-6 and TRBJ2-7, with no clear D. V lost 4 bases and J 2 bases, leaving 9 bases between the germline ends. This CDR3 region has 13 residues. Germline V lookup: CDR1 SGHVS, CDR2 FNYEAQ. This CDR3 reads CASSSRGTYEQYF. For the CDR3, the DNA is TGTGCCAGCAGCTCCCGAGGAACCTACGAGCAGTACTTC. The complete variable domain, with remaining parts taken from reference TRBV7-6 and TRBJ2-7, reads GAGVSQSPRYKVTKRGQDVALRCDPISGHVSLYWYRQALGQGPEFLTYFNYEAQQDKSGLPNDRFSAERPEGSISTLTIQRTEQRDSAMYRCASSSRGTYEQYFGPGTRLTVT.

Only a few counts were recorded for this clonotype. The chain joins TRBV11-2 to TRBJ2-1; 9 positions match TRBD2. This CDR3 contains 18 residues. CDR1 SGHAT and CDR2 FQNNGV come from the germline V gene. Trimming at V came to 1 base and at J to 0 bases, leaving 7 bases not matched to a gene. The CDR3 region is CASSLVGTSYSSYNEQFF. The CDR3 region has the DNA TGTGCCAGCAGCTTAGTCGGGACTAGCTATAGCTCCTACAATGAGCAGTTCTTC.

This clonotype occurred many times. The V gene is TRBV15, the J gene TRBJ2-1; tentatively, D is TRBD1 or TRBD2 (5 bases each). The CDR3 totals 15 residues. Germline CDR1 reads LNHNV; CDR2 reads YYDKDF (reference sequence). Trimming removed 6 bases from V and 3 bases from J, with 15 bases in between. CDR3 sequence: CATRGPAPYYNEQFF. Written as DNA, the CDR3 is TGTGCCACCAGGGGACCCGCCCCCTACTACAATGAGCAGTTCTTC. Full variable domain (rest looked up from reference TRBV15 and TRBJ2-1): DAMVIQNPRYQVTQFGKPVTLSCSQTLNHNVMYWYQQKSSQAPKLLFHYYDKDFNNEADTPDNFQSRRPNTSFCFLDIRSPGLGDTAMYLCATRGPAPYYNEQFFGPGTRLTVL.

The CDR3 sequence: CASSPQPSGRSSYEQYF. CDR3 bases: TGTGCCAGCAGCCCCCAACCTAGCGGGAGGTCCTCCTACGAGCAGTACTTC. The V and J genes are TRBV13 and TRBJ2-7, with 11 bases fitting TRBD2. V lost 5 bases and J lost 0; bases outside the gene matches: 9. The CDR3 is 17 residues long. Germline V gene sequence: CDR1 PRHDT, CDR2 FYEKMQ (reference sequence).

This chain joins TRBV7-2 and TRBJ1-5; D is uncertain. Germline V gives CDR1 SGHTA, CDR2 FQGNSA. CDR3 size: 14 residues. V shed 0 bases and J shed 3 bases, with 6 bases lying between them. The CDR3 DNA reads as TGTGCCAGCAGCTTAGCACCGATCAATCAGCCCCAGCATTTT. It translates to CASSLAPINQPQHF.

This clonotype was recorded many times. This sequence joins TRBV7-2 and TRBJ2-5; TRBD2 matches 8 bases. Germline assignment: CDR1 SGHTA and CDR2 FQGNSA. The J segment lost 2 bases and the V segment lost 1 base, leaving 3 bases of the junction unmatched. CDR3 size: 15 residues. The CDR3: CASSLGGTRQETQYF. The CDR3 nucleotides read TGTGCCAGCAGCTTAGGGGGGACTAGACAAGAGACCCAGTACTTC.

This clonotype was observed many times. The V and J genes are TRBV6-1 and TRBJ2-2; 7 nucleotides align to TRBD1. CDR1 is MNHNS, CDR2 SASEGT, per germline. With 6 bases clipped from V and 0 bases from J, the junction kept 13 bases outside the gene matches. CDR3 length equals 18 residues. The CDR3 spells CASSPGFGQAPNTGELFF. DNA of the CDR3: TGTGCCAGCAGCCCCGGATTCGGACAGGCACCGAACACCGGGGAGCTGTTTTTT.

This clonotype was recorded a few times. This chain connects TRBV5-1 to TRBJ2-3, with 9 nucleotides matching TRBD2. Losses at the gene ends were 0 bases for V and 1 base for J; bases not matched to a gene: 6. This CDR3 comprises 17 residues. Per germline, CDR1 SGHRS and CDR2 YFSETQ. CDR3 region: CASSLAPAGGGTDTQYF. CDR3 nucleotides: TGCGCCAGCAGCTTGGCCCCAGCGGGAGGAGGCACAGATACGCAGTATTTT.

This clonotype was detected ten times or more. The chain joins TRBV13 to TRBJ2-7; 9 bases match TRBD1. The CDR3 is 16 amino acids. Germline CDR1 PRHDT, CDR2 FYEKMQ (reference sequence). With 2 bases clipped from V and 1 base from J, the junction kept 6 bases outside the gene matches. The CDR3 DNA reads as TGTGCCAGCAGCTTAAGGACAGGGGTTCTTTCCTACGAGCAGTACTTC. Protein product: CASSLRTGVLSYEQYF.

This clonotype has ten or more counts. This chain uses TRBV12-3 or TRBV12-4 with TRBJ2-1; 8 positions agree with TRBD1. With V trimmed by 5 bases and J by 6 bases, 9 bases remained unmatched. The CDR3 extends over 15 amino acids. The CDR3 is CASSPRTGTGNEQFF. The CDR3 DNA is TGTGCCAGCAGTCCCCGGACAGGGACGGGCAATGAGCAGTTCTTC.

V is TRBV28 and J is TRBJ2-5; possible D gene TRBD2, 5 bases. Between the trimmed V and J ends, which lost 8 bases and 5 bases, there was a span of 15 bases. CDR1 is MDHEN, CDR2 SYDVKM, per germline. The length of the CDR3 is 13 residues. CDR3 sequence: CASGGQARETQYF. Written as DNA, the CDR3 is TGTGCCAGCGGCGGGCAGGCGCGGGAGACCCAGTACTTC.

CDR3 in amino acids: CASSTTRVNEQFF. The CDR3 nucleotides are TGTGCCAGCAGCACGACCAGGGTCAATGAGCAGTTCTTC. J is TRBJ2-1 and V is TRBV7-2; D is perhaps TRBD1 (5 bases). Deletions cut 5 bases from V and 6 bases from J, with 11 bases between. CDR3 length equals 13 residues. Looked up from germline, CDR1 is SGHTA and CDR2 is FQGNSA.

In this sample, this clonotype turned up a few times. The rearrangement uses TRBV7-8 and TRBJ1-2; weak D call: TRBD1 (5 bases). Germline CDR1 is SGHVS and CDR2 is FQNEAQ. Between the trimmed V and J ends, which lost 11 bases and 0 bases, there was a span of 16 bases. The CDR3 length is 14 residues. The chain's CDR3 is CAVSWGEANYGYTF. In DNA form, the CDR3 reads TGTGCCGTGAGCTGGGGCGAAGCTAACTATGGCTACACCTTC.

The chain uses TRBV20-1 and TRBJ2-5, with TRBD2 matching 8 bases. Unmatched junction bases numbered 17, after V lost 4 bases and J lost 7 bases. CDR1 and CDR2 from the germline V gene are DFQATT and SNEGSKA (reference sequence). CDR3 length: 16 residues. The CDR3 reads CSATPPGERERRTQYF. The CDR3 DNA reads TGCAGTGCTACCCCGCCGGGAGAGCGGGAGCGGCGGACCCAGTACTTC.

This clonotype came up many times. This chain joins TRBV7-7 and TRBJ2-5; the match to TRBD2 covers 8 bases. The CDR3 contains 14 residues. CDR1 SSHAT and CDR2 FNYEAQ come from the germline V gene (reference sequence). Trimming at V came to 6 bases and at J to 5 bases, leaving 8 bases not matched to a gene. CDR3 amino acids: CASSLAGGGETQYF. The CDR3 nucleotides read TGTGCCAGCAGTCTGGCGGGAGGCGGCGAGACCCAGTACTTC.

In its sample, this clonotype was seen many times. The rearrangement links TRBV12-3 or TRBV12-4 to TRBJ2-1; D is possibly TRBD2 (6 bases). Trimming took off 5 bases at V and 7 bases at J, with 15 bases between the two ends. The CDR3 is 14 residues long. The CDR3 DNA reads as TGTGCCAGCAGTCGAGGGCCGGGAGCAAATGAGCAGTTCTTC. Translation: CASSRGPGANEQFF.

This clonotype was seen ten or more times. This rearrangement joins TRBV20-1 to TRBJ1-5; TRBD1 matches 10 bases. In germline, CDR1 is DFQATT, CDR2 SNEGSKA (reference sequence). The CDR3 loop spans 13 amino acids. CDR3 coding DNA: TGCAGGCCTGGGGGACAGGGGTATCAGCCCCAGCATTTT. Translation: CRPGGQGYQPQHF.